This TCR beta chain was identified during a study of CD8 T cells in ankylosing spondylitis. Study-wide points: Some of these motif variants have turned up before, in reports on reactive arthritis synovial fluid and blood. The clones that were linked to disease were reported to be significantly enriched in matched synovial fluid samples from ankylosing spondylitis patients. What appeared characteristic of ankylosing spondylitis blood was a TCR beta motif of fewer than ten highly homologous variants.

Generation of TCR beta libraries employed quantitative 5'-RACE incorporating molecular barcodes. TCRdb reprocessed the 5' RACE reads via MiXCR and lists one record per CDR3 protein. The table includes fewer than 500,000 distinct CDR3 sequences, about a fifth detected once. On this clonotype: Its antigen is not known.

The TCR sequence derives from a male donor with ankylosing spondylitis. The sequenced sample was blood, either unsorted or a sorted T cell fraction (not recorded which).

The CDR3 protein is CAIGQGATIVTGELFF. Here the CDR3 DNA reads TGTGCCATCGGACAGGGGGCGACCATCGTCACCGGGGAGCTGTTTTTT. This rearrangement joins TRBV10-3 to TRBJ2-2; 11 bases agree with TRBD1. V gave up 8 bases and J gave up 4 bases; unmatched junction bases: 9. CDR1 is ENHRY, CDR2 SYGVKD, per germline. The CDR3 is 16 amino acids.